The 5 T cell receptor beta chains below were found in one sample sequenced in a study of shared clonotypes between healthy human individuals. Clones were read by immunoSEQ multiplex PCR, and TCRdb kept only the in-frame ones, dropping some. The data contain about 1 million clones, approximately 70% of them singletons. The sequencing sample was made of memory CD4+ T cells sorted from blood. Regarding subset: CD45RA-negative fraction. These receptors originate from a man younger than 30 in good health.

This clone has only a few counts. The chain is built from TRBV5-1 and TRBJ2-2, with D uncertain. Trimming took 2 bases from V and 2 from J, leaving 10 bases between them. Germline CDR1 SGHRS, CDR2 YFSETQ. CDR3 length: 15 residues. The CDR3 loop is CASSFTGPNTGELFF. CDR3 DNA sequence: TGCGCCAGCAGCTTTACTGGGCCCAACACCGGGGAGCTGTTTTTT. The variable domain in full, completed from reference TRBV5-1 and TRBJ2-2, reads KAGVTQTPRYLIKTRGQQVTLSCSPISGHRSVSWYQQTPGQGLQFLFEYFSETQRNKGNFPGRFSGRQFSNSRSEMNVSTLELGDSALYLCASSFTGPNTGELFFGEGSRLTVL.

The chain carries TRBV5-1 and TRBJ2-3, with 8 positions matching TRBD2. V lost 4 bases and J lost 2; bases outside the gene matches: 9. Per the germline V gene, CDR1 is SGHRS and CDR2 is YFSETQ. This CDR3 has 16 residues. For the CDR3, the DNA is TGCGCCAGCAGCGCTAAAGCGGGGGACCCCACAGATACGCAGTATTTT. Translated: CASSAKAGDPTDTQYF.

The chain is built from TRBV5-6 and TRBJ2-7; 9 nucleotides agree with TRBD2. The CDR3 loop spans 17 amino acids. Germline CDR1 is SGHDT and CDR2 is YYEEEE. The V segment lost 0 bases and the J segment 3 bases; nucleotides outside the gene matches: 10. CDR3 nucleotides: TGTGCCAGCAGCTTGGGGTCGCGGGAGGGCCTCAACTACGAGCAGTACTTC. It encodes CASSLGSREGLNYEQYF.

The chain has TRBV7-9 and TRBJ1-1; TRBD1 matches at 7 bases. Per the germline V gene, CDR1 is SEHNR and CDR2 is FQNEAQ (reference sequence). The junction had 7 bases not matched to a gene; V was cut back by 2 bases and J by 4 bases. This CDR3 comprises 15 residues. The CDR3 nucleotides are TGTGCCAGCAGCTTACCCCGGGACAGAACCACTGAAGCTTTCTTT. It yields the protein CASSLPRDRTTEAFF.

The chain carries TRBV27 and TRBJ2-1; D is perhaps TRBD1 (5 bases). Germline loops: CDR1 MNHEY, CDR2 SMNVEV (reference sequence). Trimming removed 3 bases at V and 15 bases at J, with 12 bases between. CDR3 length: 11 amino acids. The CDR3: CASSFSGLLFF. The DNA of the CDR3 is TGTGCCAGCAGTTTCTCAGGGTTACTGTTCTTC.